Below are 28 T cell receptor beta chains sequenced from a single sample in a study of cytomegalovirus exposure and HLA in healthy donors. PCR primers comprised 60 Vbeta and 13 Jbeta primers. The method was immunoSEQ multiplex PCR; TCRdb's version includes in-frame clones alone and lacks a portion of them. The data contain roughly 100,000 clones, under 85% of them singletons. The source material was PBMCs. The receptor source for this set is a woman in her 40s in good health and CMV-seropositive.

The rearrangement joins TRBV4-1 to TRBJ2-3; 7 bases fit TRBD2. Trimming at V came to 4 bases and at J to 4 bases, leaving 5 bases not matched to a gene. From germline, CDR1 is MGHRA and CDR2 YSYEKL. This CDR3 is built from 14 residues. Written as DNA, the CDR3 is TGCGCCAGCAGCCGTGGACTAGGGGCAGATACGCAGTATTTT. Translated, it gives CASSRGLGADTQYF.

V gene TRBV9 combines with J gene TRBJ1-6, with 10 positions matching TRBD1. V lost 6 bases and J lost 8; bases outside the gene matches: 5. Germline CDR1 is SGDLS and CDR2 is YYNGEE. The CDR3 is 14 residues long. In nucleotides, the CDR3 is TGTGCCAGCAAAGTAGGGACAGGGGATTCACCCCTCCACTTT. It specifies CASKVGTGDSPLHF.

The V gene is TRBV7-8, the J gene TRBJ1-1, with D perhaps matching TRBD1 (5 bases). Trimming removed 6 bases from V and 3 bases from J, with 14 bases in between. In germline, CDR1 is SGHVS, CDR2 FQNEAQ. This CDR3 has 14 amino acids. CDR3 residues: CASRARVLDTEAFF. The CDR3 DNA follows: TGTGCCAGCAGGGCCAGGGTTTTAGACACTGAAGCTTTCTTT.

The chain carries TRBV6-1 and TRBJ1-2, with 8 bases that match TRBD1. The CDR3 is made up of 15 amino acids. V dropped 5 bases and J dropped 3; count of bases not matched to a gene: 8. Germline V gene lookup returns CDR1 MNHNS and CDR2 SASEGT. The CDR3 is CASSPSTGEYYGYTF. CDR3 nucleotides: TGTGCCAGCAGTCCCTCGACAGGGGAATACTATGGCTACACCTTC.

This clone was seen only a few times. This sequence joins TRBV9 and TRBJ1-1; no firm D call. This CDR3 contains 16 residues. The germline gives CDR1 SGDLS, CDR2 YYNGEE. Trimming took 0 bases from V and 0 from J, leaving 12 bases between them. DNA for the CDR3: TGTGCCAGCAGCGTAGGGTTGCGAGACATGAACACTGAAGCTTTCTTT. Amino acid sequence: CASSVGLRDMNTEAFF.

This chain connects TRBV6-1 to TRBJ2-5; D remains ambiguous. CDR3 length: 11 amino acids. Trimming took 8 bases from V and 2 from J, leaving 6 bases between them. Germline V gene data show CDR1 as MNHNS and CDR2 as SASEGT. CDR3 DNA sequence: TGTGCCAGCCACCGGCAAGAGACCCAGTACTTC. Translated, it gives CASHRQETQYF.

The chain carries TRBV4-3 and TRBJ1-6; D gene uncertain. The CDR3 runs 13 residues. V lost 0 bases, J lost 7 bases, and 4 bases lay in between. Per the germline V gene, CDR1 is LGHNA and CDR2 is YSLEER. CDR3 protein: CASSQEENSPLHF. The CDR3 DNA sequence: TGCGCCAGCAGCCAAGAGGAGAATTCACCCCTCCACTTT.

This clone was picked up a small number of times. The CDR3 nucleotides read TGTGCCAGCAGCTTTAACAGACCCTATGGCTACACCTTC. It encodes CASSFNRPYGYTF. The J gene is TRBJ1-2, the V gene TRBV7-9; D gene ambiguous. Germline V gives CDR1 SEHNR, CDR2 FQNEAQ (reference sequence). The V and J ends lost 3 bases and 4 bases respectively, with 9 bases between them. CDR3 length: 13 amino acids. The whole variable domain, filled in from reference TRBV7-9 and TRBJ1-2, reads DTGVSQNPRHKITKRGQNVTFRCDPISEHNRLYWYRQTLGQGPEFLTYFQNEAQLEKSRLLSDRFSAERPKGSFSTLEIQRTEQGDSAMYLCASSFNRPYGYTFGSGTRLTVV.

The chain uses TRBV6-6 and TRBJ2-3; 7 bases match TRBD2. The length of the CDR3 is 16 residues. The V and J ends lost 6 bases and 4 bases, in that order; junction bases with no gene match: 13. Germline V gene sequence: CDR1 MNHNY, CDR2 SVGAGI (reference sequence). The DNA of the CDR3 is TGTGCCAGCAGCCCCGTGACTAGCAGAGGGGCAGATACGCAGTATTTT. This sequence encodes CASSPVTSRGADTQYF.

The chain combines TRBV27 with TRBJ1-6; weak D call: TRBD1 (6 bases). The V and J ends lost 2 bases and 8 bases respectively, with 10 bases between them. Germline V gene sequence: CDR1 MNHEY, CDR2 SMNVEV (reference sequence). The CDR3 is 14 residues long. The CDR3 protein is CASSLTGIYSPLHF. CDR3 bases: TGTGCCAGCAGTTTAACAGGGATTTATTCACCCCTCCACTTT.

This clone was seen a few times. The chain employs TRBV9 and TRBJ1-1; D unclear. The V gene lost 0 bases and the J gene lost 0 bases, with 3 bases spanning the gap. CDR1 is SGDLS and CDR2 is YYNGEE in the germline V gene. The CDR3 is made up of 13 amino acids. CDR3 amino acids: CASSVALNTEAFF. The CDR3 DNA reads as TGTGCCAGCAGCGTAGCGTTGAACACTGAAGCTTTCTTT. The whole variable domain, remainder taken from reference TRBV9 and TRBJ1-1, is DSGVTQTPKHLITATGQRVTLRCSPRSGDLSVYWYQQSLDQGLQFLIQYYNGEERAKGNILERFSAQQFPDLHSELNLSSLELGDSALYFCASSVALNTEAFFGQGTRLTVV.

Only one count was recorded for this clone. The gene calls are TRBV9 and TRBJ1-2; possibly TRBD1 for D (5 bases). This CDR3 has 14 residues. Germline values: CDR1 SGDLS, CDR2 YYNGEE. The V end was cut by 3 bases, the J end by 7 bases, with 16 bases between. CDR3 nucleotides: TGTGCCAGCAGCGCGGACCTCCGGGGGGGTGGCTACACCTTC. This encodes CASSADLRGGGYTF. Using reference TRBV9 and TRBJ1-2 for the parts outside the CDR3, the full variable domain is DSGVTQTPKHLITATGQRVTLRCSPRSGDLSVYWYQQSLDQGLQFLIQYYNGEERAKGNILERFSAQQFPDLHSELNLSSLELGDSALYFCASSADLRGGGYTFGSGTRLTVV.

The chain has TRBV6-1 and TRBJ2-1, with 12 bases identical to TRBD1. V shed 6 bases and J 6 bases; nucleotides not matched to a gene: 6. The CDR3 length is 15 residues. Germline CDR1 and CDR2: MNHNS and SASEGT. In DNA, the CDR3 is TGTGCCAGCAGAGACCGGGACAGGGGGCGCAATGAGCAGTTCTTC. Protein sequence: CASRDRDRGRNEQFF.

V usage is TRBV7-8 and J usage is TRBJ1-5, with 7 bases fitting TRBD1. CDR3 length: 13 amino acids. The trim removed 5 bases at V and 14 bases at J, leaving 12 bases unmatched. CDR1 is SGHVS and CDR2 is FQNEAQ in the germline V gene. CDR3 region: CASSPRTGSVKHF. For the CDR3, the DNA is TGTGCCAGCAGCCCCAGGACAGGATCCGTGAAGCATTTT.

The CDR3 region has the DNA TGTGCCATCAGTGCCAGGGTTGGTGAAAAACTGTTTTTT. As protein: CAISARVGEKLFF. This chain uses TRBV10-3 with TRBJ1-4; a possible D gene is TRBD1 (5 bases). Deletions cut 4 bases from V and 7 bases from J, with 10 bases between. Germline V CDR1 and CDR2: ENHRY, SYGVKD. The length of the CDR3 is 13 residues.

The rearrangement uses TRBV4-3 and TRBJ2-5; D is perhaps TRBD1 (6 bases). CDR3 length: 17 residues. Trimming stripped 0 bases from V and 5 bases from J, with 19 bases between. Germline V lookup: CDR1 LGHNA, CDR2 YSLEER. This CDR3 is CASSQEGPPGGGETQYF. The DNA for the CDR3 is TGCGCCAGCAGCCAAGAGGGGCCCCCTGGGGGCGGGGAGACCCAGTACTTC.

The V call is TRBV27, the J call TRBJ1-1; D possibly corresponds to TRBD1 (6 bases). The CDR3 runs to 16 residues. The V gene lost 0 bases and the J gene lost 1 base, with 12 bases spanning the gap. Germline V gene sequence: CDR1 MNHEY, CDR2 SMNVEV (reference sequence). DNA for the CDR3: TGTGCCAGCAGTTTATCGGCAGGGGAAAAGAACACTGAAGCTTTCTTT. It specifies CASSLSAGEKNTEAFF.

The V gene is TRBV4-1, the J gene TRBJ2-5, with TRBD1 identical over 7 bases. V shed 2 bases and J 1 base; nucleotides not matched to a gene: 7. CDR1 and CDR2 (germline): MGHRA, YSYEKL. The CDR3 totals 16 residues. CDR3 coding DNA: TGCGCCAGCAGCCAAAGGGGATGGGACAGCCAAGAGACCCAGTACTTC. Its protein is CASSQRGWDSQETQYF.

The gene calls are TRBV19 and TRBJ2-1, with 9 bases fitting TRBD2. V dropped 6 bases and J dropped 3; count of bases not matched to a gene: 3. The germline V gene encodes CDR1 LNHDA and CDR2 SQIVND (reference sequence). There are 14 residues in the CDR3. This CDR3 is CASRREGFYNEQFF. The CDR3 DNA follows: TGTGCCAGTAGGCGGGAGGGCTTCTACAATGAGCAGTTCTTC.

The chain is built from TRBV6-6 and TRBJ2-1, with a weak D call TRBD1 (8 bases). Trimming stripped 4 bases from V and 8 bases from J, with 18 bases between. The germline V gene has CDR1 MNHNY and CDR2 SVGAGI (reference sequence). The CDR3 totals 15 residues. The CDR3 nucleotides read TGTGCCAGCAGTTGGACTGCTACAGGGGGGGATGAGCAGTTCTTC. This gives the protein CASSWTATGGDEQFF.

In DNA, the CDR3 is TGTGCCAGCAGCTTGGTTGCGGGAGTAGGGGAGCAGTTCTTC. Residues: CASSLVAGVGEQFF. The chain couples TRBV5-5 to TRBJ2-1, with TRBD2 matching over 7 bases. CDR1 is SGHKS and CDR2 is YYEKEE in the germline V gene (reference sequence). The ends lost 0 bases at V and 10 bases at J; junction bases unmatched: 7. The CDR3 is 14 amino acids.

The rearrangement uses TRBV5-1 and TRBJ1-5; 7 bases map to TRBD1. J was trimmed by 0 bases and V by 4 bases; bases with no gene match: 4. The CDR3 totals 15 residues. From germline, CDR1 is SGHRS and CDR2 YFSETQ. CDR3 sequence: CASSTGDDSNQPQHF. In nucleotides, the CDR3 is TGCGCCAGCAGCACAGGGGACGATAGCAATCAGCCCCAGCATTTT.

The genes are TRBV18 and TRBJ1-1; D is unclear. With 6 bases removed from V and 0 bases from J, the gap between germline ends came to 11 bases. Germline values: CDR1 KGHSH, CDR2 LQKENI. The length of the CDR3 is 14 residues. The DNA of the CDR3 is TGTGCCAGCTCCGGGGTAGAGCTGAACACTGAAGCTTTCTTT. It translates to CASSGVELNTEAFF.

The V and J genes are TRBV5-4 and TRBJ1-4; 8 bases are shared with TRBD1. The V segment lost 6 bases and the J segment 0 bases; nucleotides outside the gene matches: 4. Germline V gene sequence: CDR1 SGHNT, CDR2 YYREEE (reference sequence). The CDR3 covers 15 residues. The CDR3, as DNA: TGTGCCAGCAAGCCAGGGGGCACAACTAATGAAAAACTGTTTTTT. Translated: CASKPGGTTNEKLFF.

J is TRBJ2-5 and V is TRBV7-9; no clear D. This CDR3 comprises 13 residues. The V end lost 4 bases, the J end lost 7 bases, and 13 bases lay between the germline ends. Germline CDR1 reads SEHNR; CDR2 reads FQNEAQ (reference sequence). The CDR3 DNA sequence: TGTGCCAGCAGCTCCGTCCGTTCAGGGACCCAGTACTTC. Residues: CASSSVRSGTQYF.

The chain employs TRBV18 and TRBJ1-3; D unresolved. Trimming shortened V by 2 bases and J by 0 bases, and 8 bases separated the two germline ends. The CDR3 runs 15 residues. CDR1 and CDR2 from the germline V gene are KGHSH and LQKENI. The CDR3: CASSPTYNSGNTIYF. In DNA, the CDR3 is TGTGCCAGCTCACCAACGTACAACTCTGGAAACACCATATATTTT.

V gene TRBV9 combines with J gene TRBJ1-1; possible D gene TRBD1, 5 bases. CDR1 SGDLS and CDR2 YYNGEE come from the germline V gene. The V and J ends lost 4 bases and 1 base respectively, with 8 bases between them. This CDR3 has 13 residues. CDR3 in DNA: TGTGCCAGCAGCTCCCAGGGGAACACTGAAGCTTTCTTT. It translates to CASSSQGNTEAFF.

This chain connects TRBV7-9 to TRBJ2-1; TRBD1 agrees at 7 bases. The germline CDR1 and CDR2 sequences are SEHNR and FQNEAQ (reference sequence). This CDR3 contains 15 residues. V gave up 6 bases and J gave up 3 bases; unmatched junction bases: 8. DNA of the CDR3: TGTGCCAGCAGTCCTCCGGGACAGAGCTACAATGAGCAGTTCTTC. Protein: CASSPPGQSYNEQFF. The full variable domain, in which reference TRBV7-9 and TRBJ2-1 provide the parts outside the CDR3, is DTGVSQNPRHKITKRGQNVTFRCDPISEHNRLYWYRQTLGQGPEFLTYFQNEAQLEKSRLLSDRFSAERPKGSFSTLEIQRTEQGDSAMYLCASSPPGQSYNEQFFGPGTRLTVL.